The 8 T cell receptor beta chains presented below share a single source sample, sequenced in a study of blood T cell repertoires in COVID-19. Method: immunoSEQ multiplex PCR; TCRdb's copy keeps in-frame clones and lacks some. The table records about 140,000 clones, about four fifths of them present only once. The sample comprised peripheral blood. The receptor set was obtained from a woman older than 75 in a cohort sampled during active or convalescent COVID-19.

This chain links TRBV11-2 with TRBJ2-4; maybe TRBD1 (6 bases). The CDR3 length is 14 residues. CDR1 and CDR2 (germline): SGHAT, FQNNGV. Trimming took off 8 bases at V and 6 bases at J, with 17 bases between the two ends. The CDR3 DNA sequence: TGTGCCAGCTCCCCCAGAAGAGGGGGAAACATTCAGTACTTC. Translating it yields CASSPRRGGNIQYF.

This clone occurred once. The CDR3 region has the DNA TGTGCCAGCAGTAACGGACAGGGCTCTGGCTACACCTTC. Protein: CASSNGQGSGYTF. The chain employs TRBV6-5 and TRBJ1-2, with TRBD1 identical over 8 bases. Unmatched junction bases numbered 6, after V lost 5 bases and J lost 7 bases. This CDR3 comprises 13 residues. Germline V gives CDR1 MNHEY, CDR2 SVGAGI.

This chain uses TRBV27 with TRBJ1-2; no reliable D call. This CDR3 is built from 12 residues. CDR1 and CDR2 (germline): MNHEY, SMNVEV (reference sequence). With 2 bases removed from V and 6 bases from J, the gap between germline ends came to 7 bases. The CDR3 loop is CASSLGGNGYTF. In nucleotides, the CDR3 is TGTGCCAGCAGTTTAGGAGGGAATGGCTACACCTTC.

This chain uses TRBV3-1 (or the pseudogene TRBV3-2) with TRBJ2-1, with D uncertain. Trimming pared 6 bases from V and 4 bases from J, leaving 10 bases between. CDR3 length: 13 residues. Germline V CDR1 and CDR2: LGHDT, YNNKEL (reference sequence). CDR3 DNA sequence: TGTGCCAGCAGGCTGACTGGGTACAATGAGCAGTTCTTC. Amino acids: CASRLTGYNEQFF.

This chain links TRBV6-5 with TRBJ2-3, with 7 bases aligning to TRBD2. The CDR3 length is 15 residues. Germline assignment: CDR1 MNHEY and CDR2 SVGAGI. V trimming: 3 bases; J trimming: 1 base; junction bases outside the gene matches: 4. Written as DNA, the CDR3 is TGTGCCAGCAGTTATGGCGGGGGACGCACAGATACGCAGTATTTT. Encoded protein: CASSYGGGRTDTQYF.

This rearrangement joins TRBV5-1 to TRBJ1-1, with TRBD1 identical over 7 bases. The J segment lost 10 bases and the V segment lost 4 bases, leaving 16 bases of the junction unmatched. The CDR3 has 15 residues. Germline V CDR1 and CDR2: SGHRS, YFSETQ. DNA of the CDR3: TGCGCCAGCAGCGAGCAGACAGGGAGTTTTTCCGGAGCTTTCTTT. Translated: CASSEQTGSFSGAFF. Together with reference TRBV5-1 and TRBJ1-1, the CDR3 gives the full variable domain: KAGVTQTPRYLIKTRGQQVTLSCSPISGHRSVSWYQQTPGQGLQFLFEYFSETQRNKGNFPGRFSGRQFSNSRSEMNVSTLELGDSALYLCASSEQTGSFSGAFFGQGTRLTVV.

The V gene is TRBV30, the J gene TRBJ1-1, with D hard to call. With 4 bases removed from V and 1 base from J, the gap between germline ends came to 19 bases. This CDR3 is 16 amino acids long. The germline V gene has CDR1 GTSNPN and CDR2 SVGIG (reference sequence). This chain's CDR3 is CAWNLAGSRRNTEAFF. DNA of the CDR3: TGTGCCTGGAACCTTGCGGGGTCAAGGAGGAACACTGAAGCTTTCTTT. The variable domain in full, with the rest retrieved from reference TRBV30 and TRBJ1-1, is SQTIHQWPATLVQPVGSPLSLECTVEGTSNPNLYWYRQAAGRGLQLLFYSVGIGQISSEVPQNLSASRPQDRQFILSSKKLLLSDSGFYLCAWNLAGSRRNTEAFFGQGTRLTVV.

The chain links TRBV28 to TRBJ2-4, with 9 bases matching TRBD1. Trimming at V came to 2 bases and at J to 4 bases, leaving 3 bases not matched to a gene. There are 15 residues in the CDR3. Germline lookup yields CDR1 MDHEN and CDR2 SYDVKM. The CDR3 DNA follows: TGTGCCAGCAGTTTAGGGGGGACAGGGAAAAACATTCAGTACTTC. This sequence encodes CASSLGGTGKNIQYF.